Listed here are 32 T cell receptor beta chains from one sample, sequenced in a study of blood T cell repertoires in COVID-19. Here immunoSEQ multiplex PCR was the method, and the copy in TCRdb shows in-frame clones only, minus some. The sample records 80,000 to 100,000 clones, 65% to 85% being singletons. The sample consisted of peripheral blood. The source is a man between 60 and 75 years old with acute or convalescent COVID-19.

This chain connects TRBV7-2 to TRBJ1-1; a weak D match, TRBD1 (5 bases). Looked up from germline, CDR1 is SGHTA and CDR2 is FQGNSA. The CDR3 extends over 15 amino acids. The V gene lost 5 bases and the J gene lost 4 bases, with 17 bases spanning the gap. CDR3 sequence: CASSPPWGGSTEAFF. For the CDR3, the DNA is TGTGCCAGCAGCCCACCCTGGGGGGGTAGCACTGAAGCTTTCTTT.

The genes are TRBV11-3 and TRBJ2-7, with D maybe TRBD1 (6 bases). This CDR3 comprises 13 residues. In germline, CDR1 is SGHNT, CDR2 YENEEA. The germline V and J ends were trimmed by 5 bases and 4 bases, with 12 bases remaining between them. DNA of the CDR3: TGTGCCAGCAGCCGCACAGGGTCGTACGAGCAGTACTTC. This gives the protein CASSRTGSYEQYF.

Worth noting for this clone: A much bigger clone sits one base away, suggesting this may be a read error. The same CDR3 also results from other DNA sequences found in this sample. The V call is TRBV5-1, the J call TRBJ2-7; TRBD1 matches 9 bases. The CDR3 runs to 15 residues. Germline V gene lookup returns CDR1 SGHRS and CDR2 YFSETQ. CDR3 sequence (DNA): TGCGCCAGCAGCTTGGATGGGACAGGGTACTACGAGCAGTACTTT. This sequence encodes CASSLDGTGYYEQYF.

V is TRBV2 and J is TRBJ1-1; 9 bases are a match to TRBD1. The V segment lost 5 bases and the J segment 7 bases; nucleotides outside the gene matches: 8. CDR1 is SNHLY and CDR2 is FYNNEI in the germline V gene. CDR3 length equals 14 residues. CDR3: CASSLRDRAIEAFF. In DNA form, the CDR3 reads TGTGCCAGCAGTCTACGGGACAGGGCGATTGAAGCTTTCTTT.

CDR3 nucleotides: TGTGCCAGCAGCTACCCTCAGGGGAGCGGGGCATACAATGAGCAGTTCTTC. Protein product: CASSYPQGSGAYNEQFF. The rearrangement joins TRBV7-6 to TRBJ2-1; D is possibly TRBD2 (7 bases). Germline CDR1 SGHVS, CDR2 FNYEAQ. This CDR3 contains 17 residues. Trimming pared 4 bases from V and 4 bases from J, leaving 20 bases between.

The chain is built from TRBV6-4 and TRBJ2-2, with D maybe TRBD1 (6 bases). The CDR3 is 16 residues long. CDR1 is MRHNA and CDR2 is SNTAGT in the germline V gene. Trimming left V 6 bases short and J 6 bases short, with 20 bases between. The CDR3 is CASRTRGDDRAGELFF. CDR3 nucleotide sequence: TGTGCCAGCAGGACCAGGGGAGATGATAGGGCCGGGGAGCTGTTTTTT.

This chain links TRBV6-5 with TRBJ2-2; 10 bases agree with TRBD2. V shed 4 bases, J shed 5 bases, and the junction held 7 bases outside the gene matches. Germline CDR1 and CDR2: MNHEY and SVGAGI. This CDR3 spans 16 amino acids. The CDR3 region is CASSSPSGRGTGELFF. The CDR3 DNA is TGTGCCAGCAGTTCCCCCAGCGGGAGGGGGACCGGGGAGCTGTTTTTT.

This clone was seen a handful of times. The CDR3 sequence: CASSQDGPGRSGNTIYF. CDR3 coding DNA: TGCGCCAGCAGCCAAGATGGTCCAGGGCGCTCTGGAAACACCATATATTTT. The V and J genes are TRBV4-1 and TRBJ1-3; TRBD1 is a possible D gene (5 bases). This CDR3 region has 17 residues. Between the trimmed V and J ends, which lost 0 bases and 0 bases, there was a span of 12 bases. Germline-derived CDR1 and CDR2 are MGHRA and YSYEKL.

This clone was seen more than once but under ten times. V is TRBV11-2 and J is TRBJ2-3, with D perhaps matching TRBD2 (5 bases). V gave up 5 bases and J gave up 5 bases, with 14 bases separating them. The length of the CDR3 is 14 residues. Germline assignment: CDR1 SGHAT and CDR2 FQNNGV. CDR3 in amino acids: CASSGSQREDTQYF. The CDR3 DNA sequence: TGTGCCAGCAGCGGGTCCCAACGGGAAGATACGCAGTATTTT.

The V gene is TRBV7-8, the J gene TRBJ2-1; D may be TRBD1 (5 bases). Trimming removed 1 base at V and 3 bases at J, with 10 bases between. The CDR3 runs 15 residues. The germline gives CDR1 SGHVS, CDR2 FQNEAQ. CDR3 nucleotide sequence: TGTGCCAGCAGCTTAGAGGTCGGACACTACAATGAGCAGTTCTTC. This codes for CASSLEVGHYNEQFF.

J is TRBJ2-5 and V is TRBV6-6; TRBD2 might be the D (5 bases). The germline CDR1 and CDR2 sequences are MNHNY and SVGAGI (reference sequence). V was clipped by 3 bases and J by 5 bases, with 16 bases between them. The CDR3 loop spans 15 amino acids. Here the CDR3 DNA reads TGTGCCAGCAGTTATTCCCGTCGGGGTGAGGAGACCCAGTACTTC. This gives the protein CASSYSRRGEETQYF.

The CDR3 spells CASSPQGYTEAFF. The DNA for the CDR3 is TGTGCCAGCAGCCCGCAGGGGTACACTGAAGCTTTCTTT. The chain has TRBV7-2 and TRBJ1-1, with D maybe TRBD1 (6 bases). The CDR3 has 13 residues. V was cut by 5 bases and J by 3 bases, with 10 bases left in between. From germline, CDR1 is SGHTA and CDR2 FQGNSA. Variable domain in full (rest from reference TRBV7-2 and TRBJ1-1): GAGVSQSPSNKVTEKGKDVELRCDPISGHTALYWYRQSLGQGLEFLIYFQGNSAPDKSGLPSDRFSAERTGGSVSTLTIQRTQQEDSAVYLCASSPQGYTEAFFGQGTRLTVV.

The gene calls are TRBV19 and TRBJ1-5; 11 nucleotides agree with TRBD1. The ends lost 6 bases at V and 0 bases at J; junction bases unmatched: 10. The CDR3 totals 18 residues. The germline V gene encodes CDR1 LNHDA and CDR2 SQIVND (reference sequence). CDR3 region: CASSHTGQGDVSNQPQHF. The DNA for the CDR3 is TGTGCCAGTAGCCATACGGGACAGGGGGATGTTAGCAATCAGCCCCAGCATTTT. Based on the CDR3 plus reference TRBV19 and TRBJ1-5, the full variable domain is DGGITQSPKYLFRKEGQNVTLSCEQNLNHDAMYWYRQDPGQGLRLIYYSQIVNDFQKGDIAEGYSVSREKKESFPLTVTSAQKNPTAFYLCASSHTGQGDVSNQPQHFGDGTRLSIL.

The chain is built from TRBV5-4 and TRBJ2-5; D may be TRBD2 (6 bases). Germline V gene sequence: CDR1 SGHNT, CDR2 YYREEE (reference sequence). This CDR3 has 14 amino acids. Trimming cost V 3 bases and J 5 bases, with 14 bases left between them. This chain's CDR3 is CASSYGGIWETQYF. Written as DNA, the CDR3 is TGTGCCAGCAGCTACGGGGGAATTTGGGAGACCCAGTACTTC. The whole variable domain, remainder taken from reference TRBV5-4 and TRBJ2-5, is ETGVTQSPTHLIKTRGQQVTLRCSSQSGHNTVSWYQQALGQGPQFIFQYYREEENGRGNFPPRFSGLQFPNYSSELNVNALELDDSALYLCASSYGGIWETQYFGPGTRLLVL.

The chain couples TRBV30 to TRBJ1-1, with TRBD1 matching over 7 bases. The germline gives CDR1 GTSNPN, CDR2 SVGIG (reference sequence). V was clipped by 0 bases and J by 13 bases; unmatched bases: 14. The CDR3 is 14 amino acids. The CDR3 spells CAWSVGGQSRWGFF. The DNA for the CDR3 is TGTGCCTGGAGTGTAGGGGGACAGTCGCGATGGGGTTTCTTT.

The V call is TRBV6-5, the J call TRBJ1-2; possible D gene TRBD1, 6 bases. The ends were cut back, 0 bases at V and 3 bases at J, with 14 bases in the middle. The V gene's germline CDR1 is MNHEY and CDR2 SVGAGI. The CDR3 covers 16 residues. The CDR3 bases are TGTGCCAGCAGTTACTCGTTACAGGGCGGATACTATGGCTACACCTTC. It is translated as CASSYSLQGGYYGYTF.

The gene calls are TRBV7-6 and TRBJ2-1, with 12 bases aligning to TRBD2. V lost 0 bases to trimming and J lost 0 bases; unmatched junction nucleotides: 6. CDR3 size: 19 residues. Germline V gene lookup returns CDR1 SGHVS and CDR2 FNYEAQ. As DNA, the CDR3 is TGTGCCAGCAGCTTAGCGCGGACTAGCGGGACGAGCTCCTACAATGAGCAGTTCTTC. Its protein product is CASSLARTSGTSSYNEQFF.

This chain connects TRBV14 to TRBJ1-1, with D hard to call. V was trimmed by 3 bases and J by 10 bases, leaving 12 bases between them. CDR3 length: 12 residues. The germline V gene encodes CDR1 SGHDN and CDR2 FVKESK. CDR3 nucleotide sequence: TGTGCCAGCAGCCATCTGGAGGCGGGAGCTTTCTTT. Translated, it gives CASSHLEAGAFF.

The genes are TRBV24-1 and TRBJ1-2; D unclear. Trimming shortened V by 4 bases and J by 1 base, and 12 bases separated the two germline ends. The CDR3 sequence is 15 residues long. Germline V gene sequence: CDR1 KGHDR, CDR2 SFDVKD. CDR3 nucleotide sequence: TGTGCCACCAGTGAAACAGACGGATATAACTATGGCTACACCTTC. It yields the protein CATSETDGYNYGYTF.

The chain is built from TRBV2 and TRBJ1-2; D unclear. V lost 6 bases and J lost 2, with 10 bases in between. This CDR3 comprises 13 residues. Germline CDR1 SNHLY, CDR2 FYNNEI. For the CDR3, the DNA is TGTGCCAGCAGAACGGGAGAAAACTATGGCTACACCTTC. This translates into CASRTGENYGYTF.

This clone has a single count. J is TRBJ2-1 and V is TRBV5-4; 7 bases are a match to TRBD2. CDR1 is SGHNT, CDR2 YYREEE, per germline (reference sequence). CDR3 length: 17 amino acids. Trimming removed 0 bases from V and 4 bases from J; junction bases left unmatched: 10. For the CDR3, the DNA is TGTGCCAGCAGCTTGGCCGGGGGGTCTTCCACTTACAATGAGCAGTTCTTC. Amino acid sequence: CASSLAGGSSTYNEQFF. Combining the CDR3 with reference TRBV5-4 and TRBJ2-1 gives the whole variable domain ETGVTQSPTHLIKTRGQQVTLRCSSQSGHNTVSWYQQALGQGPQFIFQYYREEENGRGNFPPRFSGLQFPNYSSELNVNALELDDSALYLCASSLAGGSSTYNEQFFGPGTRLTVL.

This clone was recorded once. The chain's CDR3 is CASSQDSGGSYNEQFF. CDR3 coding DNA: TGTGCCAGCAGCCAAGATTCCGGGGGTTCCTACAATGAGCAGTTCTTC. The V call is TRBV3-1 (or the pseudogene TRBV3-2), the J call TRBJ2-1, with D perhaps matching TRBD2 (6 bases). From germline, CDR1 is LGHDT and CDR2 YNNKEL (reference sequence). Trimming left V 0 bases short and J 1 base short, with 10 bases between. This CDR3 has 16 amino acids.

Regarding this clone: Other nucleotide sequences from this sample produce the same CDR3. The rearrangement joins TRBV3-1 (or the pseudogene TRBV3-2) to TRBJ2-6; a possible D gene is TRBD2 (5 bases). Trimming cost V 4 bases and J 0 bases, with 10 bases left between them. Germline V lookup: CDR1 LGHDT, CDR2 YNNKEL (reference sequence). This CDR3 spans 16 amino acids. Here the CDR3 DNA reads TGTGCCAGCAGCCTCGGACGGGGCTCTGGGGCCAACGTCCTGACTTTC. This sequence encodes CASSLGRGSGANVLTF.

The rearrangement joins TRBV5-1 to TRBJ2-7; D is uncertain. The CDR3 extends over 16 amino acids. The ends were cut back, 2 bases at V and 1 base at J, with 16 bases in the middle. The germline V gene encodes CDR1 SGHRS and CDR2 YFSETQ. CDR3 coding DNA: TGCGCCAGCAGCTTTTTTAAGGCCGGCGGTTCCTACGAGCAGTACTTC. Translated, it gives CASSFFKAGGSYEQYF.

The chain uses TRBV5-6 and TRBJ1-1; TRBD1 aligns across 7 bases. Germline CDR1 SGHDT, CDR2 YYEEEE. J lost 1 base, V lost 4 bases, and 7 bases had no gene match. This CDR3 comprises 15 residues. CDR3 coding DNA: TGTGCCAGCAGCCAAGAGACAGGGCAGAACACTGAAGCTTTCTTT. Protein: CASSQETGQNTEAFF.

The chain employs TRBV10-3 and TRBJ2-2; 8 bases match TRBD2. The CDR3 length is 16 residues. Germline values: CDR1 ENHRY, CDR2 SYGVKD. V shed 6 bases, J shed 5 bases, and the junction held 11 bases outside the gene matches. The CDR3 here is CAIRSGAGDDTGELFF. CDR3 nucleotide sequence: TGTGCCATCAGGTCGGGAGCGGGAGATGATACCGGGGAGCTGTTTTTT.

The CDR3 reads CASSLVLANEKLFF. The CDR3 DNA reads as TGTGCCAGCAGCTTAGTCTTAGCTAATGAAAAACTGTTTTTT. V is TRBV7-2 and J is TRBJ1-4; D not resolved. Germline-derived CDR1 and CDR2 are SGHTA and FQGNSA. The V gene lost 1 base and the J gene lost 3 bases, with 6 bases spanning the gap. This CDR3 has 14 residues. Looking up the rest from reference TRBV7-2 and TRBJ1-4 gives the full variable domain: GAGVSQSPSNKVTEKGKDVELRCDPISGHTALYWYRQSLGQGLEFLIYFQGNSAPDKSGLPSDRFSAERTGGSVSTLTIQRTQQEDSAVYLCASSLVLANEKLFFGSGTQLSVL.

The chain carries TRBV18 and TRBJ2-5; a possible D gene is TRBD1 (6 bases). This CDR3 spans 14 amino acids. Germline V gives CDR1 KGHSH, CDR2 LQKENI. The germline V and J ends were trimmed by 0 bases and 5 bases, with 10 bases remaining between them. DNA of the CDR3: TGTGCCAGCTCACCACCATCAGGGGTGGAGACCCAGTACTTC. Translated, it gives CASSPPSGVETQYF.

CDR3 amino acids: CASSEQGPYTGELFF. DNA for the CDR3: TGTGCCAGCAGTGAACAGGGTCCCTACACCGGGGAGCTGTTTTTT. The rearrangement joins TRBV6-1 to TRBJ2-2; a possible D gene is TRBD1 (5 bases). Germline CDR1 MNHNS, CDR2 SASEGT. V was trimmed by 2 bases and J by 3 bases, leaving 10 bases between them. The CDR3 is 15 residues long.

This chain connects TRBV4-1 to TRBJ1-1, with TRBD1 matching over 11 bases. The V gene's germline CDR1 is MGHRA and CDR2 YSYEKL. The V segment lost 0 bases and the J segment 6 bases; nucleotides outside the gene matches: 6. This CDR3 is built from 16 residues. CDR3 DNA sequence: TGCGCCAGCAGCCAAGAGAGGGGACAGGGGGTCTCTGAAGCTTTCTTT. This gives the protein CASSQERGQGVSEAFF.

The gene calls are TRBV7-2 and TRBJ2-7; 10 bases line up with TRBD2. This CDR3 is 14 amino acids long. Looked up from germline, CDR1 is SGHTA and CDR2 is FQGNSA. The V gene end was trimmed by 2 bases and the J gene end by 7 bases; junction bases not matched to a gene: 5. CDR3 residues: CASSLLAGVGEQYF. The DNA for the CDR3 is TGTGCCAGCAGCTTACTAGCGGGAGTTGGGGAGCAGTACTTC.

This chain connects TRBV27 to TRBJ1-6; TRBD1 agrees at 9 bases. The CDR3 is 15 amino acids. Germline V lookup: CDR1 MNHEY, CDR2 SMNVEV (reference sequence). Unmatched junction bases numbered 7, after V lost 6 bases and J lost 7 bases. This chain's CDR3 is CASSDTGGRNSPLHF. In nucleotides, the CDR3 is TGTGCCAGCAGCGATACAGGGGGCCGGAATTCACCCCTCCACTTT.